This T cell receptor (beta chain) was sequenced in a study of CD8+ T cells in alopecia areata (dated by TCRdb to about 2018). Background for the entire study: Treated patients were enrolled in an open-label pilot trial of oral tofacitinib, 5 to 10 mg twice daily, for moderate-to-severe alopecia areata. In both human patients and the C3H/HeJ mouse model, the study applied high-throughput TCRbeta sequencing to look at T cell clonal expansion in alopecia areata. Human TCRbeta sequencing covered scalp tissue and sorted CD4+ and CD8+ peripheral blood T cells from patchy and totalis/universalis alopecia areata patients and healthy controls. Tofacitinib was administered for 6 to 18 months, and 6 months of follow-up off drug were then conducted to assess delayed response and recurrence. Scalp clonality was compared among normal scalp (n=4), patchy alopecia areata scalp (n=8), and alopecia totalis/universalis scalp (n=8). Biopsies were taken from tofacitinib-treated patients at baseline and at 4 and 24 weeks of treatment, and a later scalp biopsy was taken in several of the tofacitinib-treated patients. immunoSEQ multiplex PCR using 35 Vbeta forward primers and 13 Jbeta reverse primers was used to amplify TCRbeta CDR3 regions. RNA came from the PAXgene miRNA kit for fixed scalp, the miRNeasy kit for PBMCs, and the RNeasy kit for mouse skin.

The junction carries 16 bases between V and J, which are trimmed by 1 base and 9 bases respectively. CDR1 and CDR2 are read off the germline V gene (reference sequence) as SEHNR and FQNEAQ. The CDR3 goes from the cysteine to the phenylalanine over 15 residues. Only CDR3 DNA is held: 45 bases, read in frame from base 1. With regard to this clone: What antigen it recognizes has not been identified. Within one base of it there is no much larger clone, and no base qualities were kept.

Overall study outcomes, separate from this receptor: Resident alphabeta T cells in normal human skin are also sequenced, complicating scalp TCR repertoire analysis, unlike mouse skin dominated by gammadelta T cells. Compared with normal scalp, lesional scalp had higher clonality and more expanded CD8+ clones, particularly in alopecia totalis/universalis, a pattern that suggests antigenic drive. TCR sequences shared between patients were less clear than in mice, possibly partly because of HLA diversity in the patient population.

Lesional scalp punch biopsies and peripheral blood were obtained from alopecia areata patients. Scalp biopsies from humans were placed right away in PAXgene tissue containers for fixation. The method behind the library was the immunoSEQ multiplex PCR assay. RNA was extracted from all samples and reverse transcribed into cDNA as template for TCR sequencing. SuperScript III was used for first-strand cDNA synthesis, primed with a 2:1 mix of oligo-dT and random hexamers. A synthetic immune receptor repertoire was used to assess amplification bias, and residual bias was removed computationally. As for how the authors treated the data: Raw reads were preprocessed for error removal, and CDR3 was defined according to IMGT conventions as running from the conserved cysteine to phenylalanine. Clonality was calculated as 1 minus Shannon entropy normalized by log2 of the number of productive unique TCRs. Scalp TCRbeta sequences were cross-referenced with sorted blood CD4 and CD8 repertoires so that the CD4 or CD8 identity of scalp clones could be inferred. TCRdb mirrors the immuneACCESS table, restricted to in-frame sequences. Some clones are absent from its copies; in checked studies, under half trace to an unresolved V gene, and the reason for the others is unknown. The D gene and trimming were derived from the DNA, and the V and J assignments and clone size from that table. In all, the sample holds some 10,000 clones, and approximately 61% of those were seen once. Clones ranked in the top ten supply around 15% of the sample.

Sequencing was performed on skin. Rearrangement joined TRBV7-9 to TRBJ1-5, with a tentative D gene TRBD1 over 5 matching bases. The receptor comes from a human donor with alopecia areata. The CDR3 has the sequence CASSLETADPRPQHF. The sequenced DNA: TGTGCCAGCAGCTTAGAGACAGCCGACCCGCGGCCCCAGCATTTT.